This T cell receptor (beta chain) emerged from a study of cytomegalovirus exposure and HLA in healthy donors. The PCR used 60 Vbeta and 13 Jbeta primers. Using immunoSEQ multiplex PCR, the repertoire was profiled, and TCRdb retains in-frame clones only, with some absent. The sample carries approximately 280,000 clones, about nine tenths recorded once. V lost 7 bases and J lost 6, with 13 bases in between. The germline V gene encodes CDR1 GTSNPN and CDR2 SVGIG (reference sequence). This CDR3 comprises 11 residues. On this clone itself: Its target is not known.

The study, taken as a whole, reports: A later analysis showed HLA-associated TCR beta chains outstripping equally common others in clonal expansion.

The chain combines TRBV30 with TRBJ2-7, with a tentative D call TRBD2 (6 bases). This receptor was identified in a man aged 40-49 years in good health and CMV-seropositive. The specimen was PBMCs. CDR3 amino acids: CASEGGAEQYF. CDR3 in DNA: TGTGCCTCGGAAGGAGGGGCCGAGCAGTACTTC.